This T cell receptor (beta chain) was sequenced in a study of brain metastases from non-small cell lung cancer. Study findings and constraints: T-cell infiltration was lower in brain metastases than primaries (P < 0.001). Expanded T-cell clones appeared in 50% to 80% of brain metastases over primaries.

V lost 2 bases and J lost 0; bases outside the gene matches: 7. Germline V lookup: CDR1 MNHEY, CDR2 SVGEGT. This CDR3 is 17 amino acids long. The method was immunoSEQ multiplex PCR; TCRdb's version includes in-frame clones alone and lacks a portion of them. The table lists 4,000 to 4,500 clones, 90% of them singletons. With regard to this clone: Its cognate antigen is unknown.

The sequence came from a donor aged 40 or over with non-small cell lung cancer. V usage is TRBV6-2 or TRBV6-3 and J usage is TRBJ1-1; 9 bases fit TRBD1. Sequences were obtained from primary lung tumor tissue. Here the CDR3 DNA reads TGTGCCAGCAGTTACCCGGAGGGACAGGGAATGAACACTGAAGCTTTCTTT. Protein: CASSYPEGQGMNTEAFF.